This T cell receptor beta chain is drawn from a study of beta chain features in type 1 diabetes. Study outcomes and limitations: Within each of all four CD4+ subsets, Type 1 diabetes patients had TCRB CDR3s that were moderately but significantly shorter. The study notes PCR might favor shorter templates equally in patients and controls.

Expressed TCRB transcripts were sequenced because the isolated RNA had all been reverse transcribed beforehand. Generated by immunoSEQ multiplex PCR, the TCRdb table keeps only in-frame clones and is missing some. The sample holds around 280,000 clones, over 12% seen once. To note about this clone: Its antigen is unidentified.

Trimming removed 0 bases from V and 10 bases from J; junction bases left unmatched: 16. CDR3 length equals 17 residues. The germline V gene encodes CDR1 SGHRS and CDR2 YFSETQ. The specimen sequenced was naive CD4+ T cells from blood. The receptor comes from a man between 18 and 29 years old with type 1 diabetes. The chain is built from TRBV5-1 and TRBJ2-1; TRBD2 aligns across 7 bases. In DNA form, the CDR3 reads TGCGCCAGCAGCTTGGGCCTTGGACGGGCGGGAGTAGAAGAGCAGTTCTTC. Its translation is CASSLGLGRAGVEEQFF.